The clone carrying this T cell receptor (beta chain) was seen a few times. Its antigen is unidentified. With 60 Vbeta and 13 Jbeta primers, the PCR was carried out. Measured with immunoSEQ multiplex PCR; TCRdb has only the in-frame clones, and not every one. The repertoire holds over 65,000 clones, with about 71% as singletons. These data originate in a study of cytomegalovirus exposure and HLA in healthy donors. This CDR3 comprises 12 residues. The V segment lost 5 bases and the J segment 9 bases; nucleotides outside the gene matches: 4. Germline V gives CDR1 SGHAT, CDR2 FQNNGV. Findings of the study overall: Immune exposure data for these donors was limited to CMV serostatus. A cluster of highly shared sequence variants was likely a sequencing artifact. Previously analyzed data showed that most TCR beta V segments were productive at a frequency of about 90% or about 30%.

Sequencing was carried out using PBMCs. This TCR was sampled from a woman between 40 and 55 years old in good health and CMV-seronegative. This rearrangement joins TRBV11-2 to TRBJ2-1; 7 nucleotides agree with TRBD2. The chain's CDR3 is CASSRWTSEQFF. The CDR3 nucleotides read TGTGCCAGCAGCCGGTGGACTAGTGAGCAGTTCTTC. Full variable domain (remainder filled in from reference TRBV11-2 and TRBJ2-1): EAGVAQSPRYKIIEKRQSVAFWCNPISGHATLYWYQQILGQGPKLLIQFQNNGVVDDSQLPKDRFSAERLKGVDSTLKIQPAKLEDSAVYLCASSRWTSEQFFGPGTRLTVL.